Each of the 4 T cell receptor beta chains below was sequenced from the same sample in a study of OX40 agonist ivuxolimab in advanced cancers. Assay: immunoSEQ multiplex PCR; the TCRdb copy retains only in-frame clones and omits some. The sample gives approximately 76,000 clones, 65% to 90% of which show up once; approximately 0.65% is in the top ten. The source material was CD4+ or CD8+ T cells sorted from blood, sampled in a trial of the OX40 agonist ivuxolimab. These receptors were collected from an adult with an advanced solid tumor such as melanoma, head and neck, liver or kidney cancer.

This clone has only one observation. V is TRBV7-8 and J is TRBJ1-5, with D possibly being TRBD1 (5 bases). The CDR3 is 14 amino acids. Germline assignment: CDR1 SGHVS and CDR2 FQNEAQ. V lost 5 bases to trimming and J lost 5 bases, with 13 bases between them. The CDR3 DNA reads TGTGCCAGCAGCCGGGACGGTGGATATCAGCCCCAGCATTTT. This translates into CASSRDGGYQPQHF.

This chain links TRBV13 with TRBJ2-7; the match to TRBD1 covers 9 bases. The germline V gene encodes CDR1 PRHDT and CDR2 FYEKMQ (reference sequence). This CDR3 has 13 residues. After removal of 8 bases from V and 2 bases from J, the junction contained 4 bases not matched to a gene. CDR3 amino acids: CASADRGTYEQYF. For the CDR3, the DNA is TGTGCCAGCGCGGACAGGGGCACCTACGAGCAGTACTTC.

A single count supports this clone. This sequence joins TRBV6-5 and TRBJ1-4; perhaps TRBD1 as D (6 bases). V dropped 2 bases and J dropped 8 bases, with 15 bases sitting between them. From germline, CDR1 is MNHEY and CDR2 SVGAGI. CDR3 size: 15 residues. The CDR3 loop reads CASSYGGTPSEKLFF. The CDR3 DNA sequence: TGTGCCAGCAGTTACGGGGGGACACCCTCGGAAAAACTGTTTTTT.

The chain is built from TRBV29-1 and TRBJ2-7; no reliable D call. Trimming left V 3 bases short and J 3 bases short, with 15 bases between. Germline V CDR1 and CDR2: SQVTM, ANQGSEA. The CDR3 loop spans 14 amino acids. The CDR3 region has the DNA TGCAGCGTTGAGAGTCAGGAGTTTGGCTACGAGCAGTACTTC. Residues: CSVESQEFGYEQYF.